This T cell receptor beta chain was sequenced for a study of T cells in Graves' hyperthyroidism and ophthalmopathy. Study-level results: Most expanded thyroid clonotypes above 0.001 also appeared in blood.

Amplification of TCR beta CDR3 regions used RNA as the template. The HTBI primer set was used in a first-round RT-PCR of the TCR CDR3. Via MiXCR, TCRdb re-called the multiplex PCR reads, giving one row per CDR3 protein. This sample has hundreds of thousands of distinct CDR3 sequences, with approximately 14% found just once. With V trimmed by 4 bases and J by 7 bases, 11 bases remained unmatched. The CDR3 sequence is 15 residues long. CDR1 and CDR2 from the germline V gene are SGHRS and YFSETQ. Ten or more counts support this clonotype. The antigen remains unidentified. Specimen: blood. The rearrangement uses TRBV5-1 and TRBJ1-5, with 7 positions matching TRBD1. This TCR was recovered from a woman aged 40 to 50 with Graves' ophthalmopathy. The CDR3 DNA reads as TGCGCCAGCAGCCCGCAAGCAGGGGGGGAACAGCCCCAGCATTTT. This gives the protein CASSPQAGGEQPQHF.